The 14 T cell receptor beta chains below were found in one sample sequenced in a study of cytomegalovirus exposure and HLA in healthy donors. Primers: 60 Vbeta forward and 13 Jbeta reverse. Using immunoSEQ multiplex PCR, the repertoire was profiled, and TCRdb retains in-frame clones only, with some absent. The sample has some 79,000 clones; roughly 61% are singletons. Sequenced material: PBMCs. Receptor source: a woman between 40 and 50 years old in good health and CMV-seropositive.

The DNA for the CDR3 is TGCGCCAGCAGCCAAGAGGCAGCGGACTCCTACGAGCAGTACTTC. Translation: CASSQEAADSYEQYF. This sequence joins TRBV4-3 and TRBJ2-7; the D gene is possibly TRBD2 (5 bases). This CDR3 spans 15 amino acids. Looked up from germline, CDR1 is LGHNA and CDR2 is YSLEER. With 0 bases removed from V and 0 bases from J, the gap between germline ends came to 9 bases.

The genes are TRBV7-2 and TRBJ2-7; D may be TRBD1 (6 bases). Germline V gives CDR1 SGHTA, CDR2 FQGNSA. The CDR3 spans 14 residues. V dropped 5 bases and J dropped 0 bases, with 11 bases sitting between them. CDR3 nucleotides: TGTGCCAGCAGCCGTAGACAGGACTCCTACGAGCAGTACTTC. This codes for CASSRRQDSYEQYF.

The gene calls are TRBV9 and TRBJ1-6, with no clear D. Germline V gene sequence: CDR1 SGDLS, CDR2 YYNGEE. The CDR3 covers 15 residues. Trimming cost V 0 bases and J 10 bases, with 14 bases left between them. The DNA for the CDR3 is TGTGCCAGCAGCGTAGCTTCAGGTCAGAGATCACCCCTCCACTTT. Translated: CASSVASGQRSPLHF.

The chain combines TRBV28 with TRBJ1-2; D gene ambiguous. V was shortened by 1 base and J by 0 bases, with 9 bases between the two germline ends. The V gene's germline CDR1 is MDHEN and CDR2 SYDVKM. The CDR3 has 15 residues. The CDR3 nucleotides are TGTGCCAGCAGTTTATTGACTAAAGCTAACTATGGCTACACCTTC. As protein: CASSLLTKANYGYTF.

This chain connects TRBV28 to TRBJ1-5; D call uncertain. The CDR3 extends over 12 amino acids. CDR1 is MDHEN, CDR2 SYDVKM, per germline. V lost 9 bases to trimming and J lost 3 bases, with 9 bases between them. CDR3 protein: CASLRANQPQHF. The CDR3 bases are TGTGCCAGTCTGCGGGCCAATCAGCCCCAGCATTTT.

This clone was seen a single time. The V gene is TRBV4-1, the J gene TRBJ2-3, with D maybe TRBD2 (6 bases). Looked up from germline, CDR1 is MGHRA and CDR2 is YSYEKL. Trimming removed 2 bases at V and 2 bases at J, with 14 bases between. The CDR3 has 16 residues. CDR3 region: CASSQRLGFTTDTQYF. The CDR3 DNA sequence: TGCGCCAGCAGCCAAAGACTAGGCTTCACCACAGATACGCAGTATTTT.

The chain links TRBV6-1 to TRBJ1-5; perhaps TRBD1 as D (6 bases). CDR3 length: 14 amino acids. CDR1 is MNHNS, CDR2 SASEGT, per germline. Trimming shortened V by 1 base and J by 6 bases, and 10 bases separated the two germline ends. CDR3 sequence reads: CASSEVRGAQPQHF. The CDR3 DNA follows: TGTGCCAGCAGTGAAGTTCGGGGGGCTCAGCCCCAGCATTTT.

This clone has only a few counts. The V call is TRBV7-9, the J call TRBJ2-7, with TRBD1 matching 8 bases. The CDR3 consists of 16 residues. Looked up from germline, CDR1 is SEHNR and CDR2 is FQNEAQ (reference sequence). The V and J ends lost 1 base and 2 bases, in that order; junction bases with no gene match: 7. CDR3 bases: TGTGCCAGCAGCTTAGATACCGGGACAGGAGCCTACGAGCAGTACTTC. Translating it yields CASSLDTGTGAYEQYF. Based on the CDR3 plus reference TRBV7-9 and TRBJ2-7, the full variable domain is DTGVSQNPRHKITKRGQNVTFRCDPISEHNRLYWYRQTLGQGPEFLTYFQNEAQLEKSRLLSDRFSAERPKGSFSTLEIQRTEQGDSAMYLCASSLDTGTGAYEQYFGPGTRLTVT.

V is TRBV4-2 and J is TRBJ2-3; D is perhaps TRBD2 (5 bases). The CDR3 is 15 amino acids. Germline CDR1 is LGHNA and CDR2 is YNFKEQ. Trimming pared 1 base from V and 2 bases from J, leaving 10 bases between. The CDR3 here is CASSQVLGSTDTQYF. The CDR3 DNA is TGTGCCAGCAGCCAAGTACTAGGTTCCACAGATACGCAGTATTTT.

The rearrangement uses TRBV4-1 and TRBJ1-5, with D perhaps matching TRBD1 (6 bases). Germline V gene lookup returns CDR1 MGHRA and CDR2 YSYEKL. Trimming removed 0 bases at V and 2 bases at J, with 14 bases between. This CDR3 has 17 residues. The CDR3 is CASSQEGWGPGNQPQHF. DNA for the CDR3: TGCGCCAGCAGCCAAGAGGGATGGGGGCCCGGCAATCAGCCCCAGCATTTT.

This clone was seen more than once but under ten times. The chain recombines TRBV13 with TRBJ2-1, with TRBD2 matching over 7 bases. J was trimmed by 0 bases and V by 3 bases; bases with no gene match: 14. The germline gives CDR1 PRHDT, CDR2 FYEKMQ (reference sequence). This CDR3 contains 19 residues. The CDR3 bases are TGTGCCAGCAGCTTGGCCCGGGGCCGACTAGCCAGCTCCTACAATGAGCAGTTCTTC. Protein product: CASSLARGRLASSYNEQFF.

This clone was counted only a few times. V and J are TRBV19 and TRBJ1-1, with a tentative D call TRBD1 (6 bases). V lost 10 bases and J 2 bases, leaving 14 bases between the germline ends. CDR3 length equals 13 residues. The V gene's germline CDR1 is LNHDA and CDR2 SQIVND (reference sequence). In nucleotides, the CDR3 is TGTGCCACCTCCCCGGGACATAACACTGAAGCTTTCTTT. Its protein is CATSPGHNTEAFF.

This chain uses TRBV5-4 with TRBJ2-7, with D hard to call. The ends were cut back, 10 bases at V and 1 base at J, with 18 bases in the middle. CDR1 and CDR2 from the germline V gene are SGHNT and YYREEE (reference sequence). The CDR3 is made up of 14 amino acids. CDR3 coding DNA: TGTGCCGGAGAACGGGTGACGCCTTCCTACGAGCAGTACTTC. This encodes CAGERVTPSYEQYF.

This chain connects TRBV23-1 to TRBJ1-5; TRBD1 might be the D (5 bases). TRBV23-1 is sorted into the ORF group, with uncertain function. The CDR3 has 17 residues. V was cut by 3 bases and J by 7 bases, with 22 bases left in between. CDR3 loop: CASSHPNGTPQRQPQHF. The CDR3 nucleotides are TGCGCCAGCAGTCACCCGAACGGGACTCCCCAAAGGCAGCCCCAGCATTTT.